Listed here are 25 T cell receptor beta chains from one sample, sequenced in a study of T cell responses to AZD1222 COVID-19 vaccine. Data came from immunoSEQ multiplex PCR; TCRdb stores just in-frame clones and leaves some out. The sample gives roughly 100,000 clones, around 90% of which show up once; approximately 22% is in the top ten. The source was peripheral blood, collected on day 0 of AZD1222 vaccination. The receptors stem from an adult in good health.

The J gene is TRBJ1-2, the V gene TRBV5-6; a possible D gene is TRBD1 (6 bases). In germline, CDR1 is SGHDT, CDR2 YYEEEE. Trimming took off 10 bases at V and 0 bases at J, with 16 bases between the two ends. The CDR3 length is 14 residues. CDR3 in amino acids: CAAARGRSNYGYTF. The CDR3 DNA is TGTGCCGCAGCCAGGGGCAGGTCTAACTATGGCTACACCTTC.

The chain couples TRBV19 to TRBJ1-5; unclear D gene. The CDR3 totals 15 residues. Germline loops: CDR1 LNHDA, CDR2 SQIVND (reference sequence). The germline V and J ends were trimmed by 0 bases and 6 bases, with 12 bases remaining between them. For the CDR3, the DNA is TGTGCCAGTAGTATAGATCAAGTGGCTCCTCAGCCCCAGCATTTT. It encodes CASSIDQVAPQPQHF.

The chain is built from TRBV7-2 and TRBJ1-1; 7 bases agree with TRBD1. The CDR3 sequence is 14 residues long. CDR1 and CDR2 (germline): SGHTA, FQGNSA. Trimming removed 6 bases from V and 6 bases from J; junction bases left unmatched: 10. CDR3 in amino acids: CASSQQGYWAEAFF. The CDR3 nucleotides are TGTGCCAGCAGTCAACAGGGGTATTGGGCTGAAGCTTTCTTT. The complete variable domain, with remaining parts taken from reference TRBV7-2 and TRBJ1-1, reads GAGVSQSPSNKVTEKGKDVELRCDPISGHTALYWYRQSLGQGLEFLIYFQGNSAPDKSGLPSDRFSAERTGGSVSTLTIQRTQQEDSAVYLCASSQQGYWAEAFFGQGTRLTVV.

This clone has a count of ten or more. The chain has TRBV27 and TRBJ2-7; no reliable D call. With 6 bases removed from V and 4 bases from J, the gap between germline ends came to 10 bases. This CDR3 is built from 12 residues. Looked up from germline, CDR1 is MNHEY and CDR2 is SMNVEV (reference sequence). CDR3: CASSPMGYEQYF. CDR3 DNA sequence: TGTGCCAGCAGCCCGATGGGTTACGAGCAGTACTTC.

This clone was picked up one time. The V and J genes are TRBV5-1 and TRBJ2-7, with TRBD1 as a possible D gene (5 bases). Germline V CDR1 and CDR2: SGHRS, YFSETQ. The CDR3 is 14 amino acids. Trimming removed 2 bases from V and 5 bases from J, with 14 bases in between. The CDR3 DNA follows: TGCGCCAGCAGCTTCACCCAAGGGGTCCACGAGCAGTACTTC. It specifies CASSFTQGVHEQYF.

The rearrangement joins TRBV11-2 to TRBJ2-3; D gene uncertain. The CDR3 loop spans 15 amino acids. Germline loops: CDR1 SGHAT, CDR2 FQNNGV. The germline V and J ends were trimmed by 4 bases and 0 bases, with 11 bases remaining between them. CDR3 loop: CASSSQLRSTDTQYF. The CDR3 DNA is TGTGCCAGCAGCTCTCAATTACGAAGCACAGATACGCAGTATTTT.

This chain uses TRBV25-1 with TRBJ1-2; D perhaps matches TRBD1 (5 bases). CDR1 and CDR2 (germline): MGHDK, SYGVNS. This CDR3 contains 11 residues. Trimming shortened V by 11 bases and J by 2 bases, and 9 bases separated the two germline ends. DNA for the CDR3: TGTGCCGCACAGGAGAACTATGGCTACACCTTC. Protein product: CAAQENYGYTF.

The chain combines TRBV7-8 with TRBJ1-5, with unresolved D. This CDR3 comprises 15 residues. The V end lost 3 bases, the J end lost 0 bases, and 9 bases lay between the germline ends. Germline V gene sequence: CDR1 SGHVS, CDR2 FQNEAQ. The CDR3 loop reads CASSLRELSNQPQHF. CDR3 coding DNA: TGTGCCAGCAGCTTGCGAGAACTTAGCAATCAGCCCCAGCATTTT.

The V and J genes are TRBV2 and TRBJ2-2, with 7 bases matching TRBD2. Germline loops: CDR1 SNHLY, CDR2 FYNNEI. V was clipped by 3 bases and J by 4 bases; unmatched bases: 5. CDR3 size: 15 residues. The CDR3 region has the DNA TGTGCCAGCAGTGAGTGGGAGGGTCGCACCGGGGAGCTGTTTTTT. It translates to CASSEWEGRTGELFF.

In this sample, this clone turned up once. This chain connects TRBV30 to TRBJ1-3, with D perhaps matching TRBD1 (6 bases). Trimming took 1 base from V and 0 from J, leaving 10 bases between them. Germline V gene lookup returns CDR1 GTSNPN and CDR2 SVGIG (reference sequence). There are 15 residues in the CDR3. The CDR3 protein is CAWSADSSSGNTIYF. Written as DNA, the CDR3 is TGTGCCTGGAGTGCGGACAGCAGCTCTGGAAACACCATATATTTT. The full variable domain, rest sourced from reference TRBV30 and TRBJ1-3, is SQTIHQWPATLVQPVGSPLSLECTVEGTSNPNLYWYRQAAGRGLQLLFYSVGIGQISSEVPQNLSASRPQDRQFILSSKKLLLSDSGFYLCAWSADSSSGNTIYFGEGSWLTVV.

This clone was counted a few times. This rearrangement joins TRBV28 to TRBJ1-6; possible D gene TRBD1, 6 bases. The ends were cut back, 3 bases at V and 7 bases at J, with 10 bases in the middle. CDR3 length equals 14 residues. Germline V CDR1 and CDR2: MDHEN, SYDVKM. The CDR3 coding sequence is TGTGCCAGCAGTTTGGGGGGGGCCAATTCACCCCTCCACTTT. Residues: CASSLGGANSPLHF. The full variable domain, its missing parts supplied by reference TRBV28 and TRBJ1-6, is DVKVTQSSRYLVKRTGEKVFLECVQDMDHENMFWYRQDPGLGLRLIYFSYDVKMKEKGDIPEGYSVSREKKERFSLILESASTNQTSMYLCASSLGGANSPLHFGNGTRLTVT.

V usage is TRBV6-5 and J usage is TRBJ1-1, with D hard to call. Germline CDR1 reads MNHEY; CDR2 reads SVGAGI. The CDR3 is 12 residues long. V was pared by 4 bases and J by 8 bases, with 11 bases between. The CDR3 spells CASSSPKAEAFF. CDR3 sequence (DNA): TGTGCCAGCAGTTCCCCGAAGGCCGAAGCTTTCTTT.

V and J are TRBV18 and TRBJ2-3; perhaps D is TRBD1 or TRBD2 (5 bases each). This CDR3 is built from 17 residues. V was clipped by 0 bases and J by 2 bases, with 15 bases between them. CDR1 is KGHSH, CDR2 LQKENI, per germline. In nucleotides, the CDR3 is TGTGCCAGCTCACCACCTATGGGGGTTACCCTCACAGATACGCAGTATTTT. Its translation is CASSPPMGVTLTDTQYF.

The CDR3 sequence is CASSLEVGTGPLEQYF. As DNA, the CDR3 is TGTGCCAGCAGCTTAGAAGTCGGGACAGGGCCTCTCGAGCAGTACTTC. The V and J genes are TRBV11-3 and TRBJ2-7; 9 nucleotides agree with TRBD1. The germline V gene encodes CDR1 SGHNT and CDR2 YENEEA. This CDR3 has 16 amino acids. V shed 0 bases, J shed 6 bases, and the junction held 9 bases outside the gene matches. Combining the CDR3 with reference TRBV11-3 and TRBJ2-7 gives the whole variable domain EAGVVQSPRYKIIEKKQPVAFWCNPISGHNTLYWYLQNLGQGPELLIRYENEEAVDDSQLPKDRFSAERLKGVDSTLKIQPAELGDSAVYLCASSLEVGTGPLEQYFGPGTRLTVT.

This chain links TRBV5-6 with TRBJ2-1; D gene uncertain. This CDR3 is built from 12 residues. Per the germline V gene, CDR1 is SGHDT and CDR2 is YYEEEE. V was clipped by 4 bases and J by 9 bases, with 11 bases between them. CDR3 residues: CASSIGSGEQFF. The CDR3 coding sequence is TGTGCCAGCAGCATCGGGTCGGGTGAGCAGTTCTTC.

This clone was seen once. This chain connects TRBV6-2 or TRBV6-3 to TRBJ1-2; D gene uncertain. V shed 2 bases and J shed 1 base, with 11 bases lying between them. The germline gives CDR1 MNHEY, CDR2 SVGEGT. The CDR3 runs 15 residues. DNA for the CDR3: TGTGCCAGCAGTTACCCCGGGAGGTTTAACTATGGCTACACCTTC. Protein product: CASSYPGRFNYGYTF.

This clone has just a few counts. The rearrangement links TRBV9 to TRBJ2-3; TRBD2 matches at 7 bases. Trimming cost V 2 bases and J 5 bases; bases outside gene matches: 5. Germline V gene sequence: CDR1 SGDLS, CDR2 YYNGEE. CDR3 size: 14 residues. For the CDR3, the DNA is TGTGCCAGCAGCGTTGGGGGAGGGCGAGATACGCAGTATTTT. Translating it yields CASSVGGGRDTQYF.

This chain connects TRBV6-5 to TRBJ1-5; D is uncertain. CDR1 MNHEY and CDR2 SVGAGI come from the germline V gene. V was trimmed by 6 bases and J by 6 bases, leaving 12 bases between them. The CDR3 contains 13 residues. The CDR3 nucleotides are TGTGCCAGCAGCGCGGAGAATAGTCAGCCCCAGCATTTT. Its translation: CASSAENSQPQHF.

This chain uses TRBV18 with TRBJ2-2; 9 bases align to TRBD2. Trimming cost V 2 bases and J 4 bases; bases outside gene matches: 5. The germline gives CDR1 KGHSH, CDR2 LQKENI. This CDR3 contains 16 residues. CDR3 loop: CASSPKGLAITGELFF. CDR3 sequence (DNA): TGTGCCAGCTCACCAAAAGGACTAGCGATCACCGGGGAGCTGTTTTTT. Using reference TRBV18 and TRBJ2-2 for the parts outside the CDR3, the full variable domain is NAGVMQNPRHLVRRRGQEARLRCSPMKGHSHVYWYRQLPEEGLKFMVYLQKENIIDESGMPKERFSAEFPKEGPSILRIQQVVRGDSAAYFCASSPKGLAITGELFFGEGSRLTVL.

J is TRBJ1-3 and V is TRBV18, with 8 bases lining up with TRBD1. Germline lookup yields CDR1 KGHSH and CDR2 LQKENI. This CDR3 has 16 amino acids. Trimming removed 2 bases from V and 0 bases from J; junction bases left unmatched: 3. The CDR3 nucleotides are TGTGCCAGCTCACCAGACAGGGGATCCTCTGGAAACACCATATATTTT. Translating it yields CASSPDRGSSGNTIYF.

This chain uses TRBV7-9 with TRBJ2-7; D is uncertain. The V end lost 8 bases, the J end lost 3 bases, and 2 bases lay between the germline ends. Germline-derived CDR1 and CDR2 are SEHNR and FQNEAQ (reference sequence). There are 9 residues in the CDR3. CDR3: CASGYEQYF. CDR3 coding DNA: TGTGCCAGCGGCTACGAGCAGTACTTC.

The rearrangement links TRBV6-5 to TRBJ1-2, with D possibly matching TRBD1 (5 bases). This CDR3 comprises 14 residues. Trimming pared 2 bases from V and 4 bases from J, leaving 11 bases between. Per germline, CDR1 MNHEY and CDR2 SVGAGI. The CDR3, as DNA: TGTGCCAGCAGTTACACGGACATGGGCTATGGCTACACCTTC. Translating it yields CASSYTDMGYGYTF.

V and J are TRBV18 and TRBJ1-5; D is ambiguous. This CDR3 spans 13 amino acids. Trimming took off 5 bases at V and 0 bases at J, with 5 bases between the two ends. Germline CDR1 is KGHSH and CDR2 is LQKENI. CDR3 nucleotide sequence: TGTGCCAGCTCAGTGAATAGCAATCAGCCCCAGCATTTT. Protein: CASSVNSNQPQHF.

The CDR3 sequence: CASSPGQGGTDTQYF. CDR3 nucleotides: TGTGCCAGCAGCCCCGGACAGGGGGGGACAGATACGCAGTATTTT. The V gene is TRBV9, the J gene TRBJ2-3; TRBD1 aligns across 10 bases. There are 15 residues in the CDR3. Trimming at V came to 4 bases and at J to 3 bases, leaving 5 bases not matched to a gene. Germline V gene lookup returns CDR1 SGDLS and CDR2 YYNGEE.

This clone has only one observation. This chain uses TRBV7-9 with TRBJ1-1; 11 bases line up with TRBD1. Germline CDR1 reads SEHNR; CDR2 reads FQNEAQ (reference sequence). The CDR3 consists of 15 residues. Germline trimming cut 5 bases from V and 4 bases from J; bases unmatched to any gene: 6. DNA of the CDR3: TGTGCCAGCAGCCGGGGCGGGACAGGGGGCACTGAAGCTTTCTTT. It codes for CASSRGGTGGTEAFF.